Here is one T cell receptor (beta chain) with its context. The record originates from a study of blood T cell repertoires in COVID-19. Authors' data handling: Nucleated cell counts were estimated from reference gene primer amplification. TCRdb keeps only in-frame clones here, not all; method: immunoSEQ multiplex PCR. V and J calls and clone size are given by that table; D and trimming were obtained from the DNA. The table records about 200,000 clones, approximately 85% of them present only once. The sequencing input was peripheral blood. The clonotype originates from a man aged 55 to 69 with acute or convalescent COVID-19.

As DNA, the CDR3 is TGTGCCAGCAGTTTATCCTTAGGGGGCCGCGGCAGGGAGCTGTTTTTT. This sequence encodes CASSLSLGGRGRELFF. The V gene is TRBV27, the J gene TRBJ2-2; 7 nucleotides line up with TRBD1. The CDR3 contains 16 residues. The germline V gene has CDR1 MNHEY and CDR2 SMNVEV (reference sequence). J gave up 9 bases and V 0 bases, and 10 bases lay outside the gene matches.